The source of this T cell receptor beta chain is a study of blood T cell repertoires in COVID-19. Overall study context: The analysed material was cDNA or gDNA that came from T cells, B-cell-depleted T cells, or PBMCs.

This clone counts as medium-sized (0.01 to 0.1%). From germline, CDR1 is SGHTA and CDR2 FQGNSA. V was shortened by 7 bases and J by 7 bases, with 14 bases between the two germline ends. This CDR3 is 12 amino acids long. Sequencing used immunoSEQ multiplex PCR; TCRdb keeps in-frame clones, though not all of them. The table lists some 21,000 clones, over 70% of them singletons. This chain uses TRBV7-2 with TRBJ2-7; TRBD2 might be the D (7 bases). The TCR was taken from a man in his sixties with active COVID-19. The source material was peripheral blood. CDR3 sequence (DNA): TGTGCCAGCACCTACGGGGGGCGGGAGCAGTACTTC. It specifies CASTYGGREQYF.